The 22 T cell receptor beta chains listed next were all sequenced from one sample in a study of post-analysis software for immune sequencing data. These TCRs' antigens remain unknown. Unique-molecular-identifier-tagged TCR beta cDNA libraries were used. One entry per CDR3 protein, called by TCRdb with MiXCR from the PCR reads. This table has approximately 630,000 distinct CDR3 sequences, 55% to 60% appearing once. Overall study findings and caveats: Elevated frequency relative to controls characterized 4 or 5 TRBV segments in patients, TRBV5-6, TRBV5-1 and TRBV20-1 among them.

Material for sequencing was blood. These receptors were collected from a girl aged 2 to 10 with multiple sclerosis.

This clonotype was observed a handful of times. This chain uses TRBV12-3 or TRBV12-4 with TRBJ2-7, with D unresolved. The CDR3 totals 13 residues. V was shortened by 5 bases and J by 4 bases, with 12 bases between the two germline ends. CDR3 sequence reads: CASSMGRSYEQYF. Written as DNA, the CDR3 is TGTGCCAGCAGTATGGGCCGGTCGTACGAGCAGTACTTC.

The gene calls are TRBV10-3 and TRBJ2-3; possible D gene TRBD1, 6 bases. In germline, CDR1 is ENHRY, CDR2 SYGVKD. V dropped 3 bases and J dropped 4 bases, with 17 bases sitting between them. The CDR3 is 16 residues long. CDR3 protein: CAISEGGDNFPDTQYF. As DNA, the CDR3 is TGTGCCATCAGTGAAGGGGGAGACAACTTCCCAGATACGCAGTATTTT.

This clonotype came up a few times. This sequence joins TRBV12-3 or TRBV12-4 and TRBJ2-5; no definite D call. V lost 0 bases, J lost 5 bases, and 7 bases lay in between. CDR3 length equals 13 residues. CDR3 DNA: TGTGCCAGCAGTTTAGCCAGAACGGAGACCCAGTACTTC. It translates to CASSLARTETQYF.

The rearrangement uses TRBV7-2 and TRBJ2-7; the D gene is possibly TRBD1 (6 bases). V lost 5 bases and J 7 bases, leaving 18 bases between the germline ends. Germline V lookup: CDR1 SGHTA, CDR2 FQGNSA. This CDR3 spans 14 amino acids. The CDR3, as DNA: TGTGCCAGCAGCGTCAACAGGGACGTACGTGAGCAGTACTTC. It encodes CASSVNRDVREQYF.

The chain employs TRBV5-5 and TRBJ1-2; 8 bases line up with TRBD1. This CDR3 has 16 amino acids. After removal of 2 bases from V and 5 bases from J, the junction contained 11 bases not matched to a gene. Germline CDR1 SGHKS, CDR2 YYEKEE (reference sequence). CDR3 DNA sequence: TGTGCCAGCAGCTTTTACCAGGGGGCCTTTCGTTATGGCTACACCTTC. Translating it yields CASSFYQGAFRYGYTF.

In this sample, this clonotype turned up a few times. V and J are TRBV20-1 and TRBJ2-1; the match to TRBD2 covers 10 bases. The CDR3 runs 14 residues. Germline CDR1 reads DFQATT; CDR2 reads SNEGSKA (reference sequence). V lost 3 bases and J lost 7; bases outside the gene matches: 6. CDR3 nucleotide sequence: TGCAGTGCTAGGGAACTAGCGGGAAGAAATGAGCAGTTCTTC. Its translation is CSARELAGRNEQFF.

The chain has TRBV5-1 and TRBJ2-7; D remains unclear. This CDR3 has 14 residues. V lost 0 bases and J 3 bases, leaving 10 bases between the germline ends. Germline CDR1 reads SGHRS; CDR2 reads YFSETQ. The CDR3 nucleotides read TGCGCCAGCAGCTTGGTAGGATCAAACTACGAGCAGTACTTC. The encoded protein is CASSLVGSNYEQYF.

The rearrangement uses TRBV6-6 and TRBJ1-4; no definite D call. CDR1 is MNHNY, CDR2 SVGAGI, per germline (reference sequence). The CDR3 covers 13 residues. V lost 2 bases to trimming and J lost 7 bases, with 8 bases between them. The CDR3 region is CASSYRLSEKLFF. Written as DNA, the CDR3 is TGTGCCAGCAGTTACAGGCTTAGTGAAAAACTGTTTTTT.

The chain's CDR3 is CASRGQAAYGYTF. As DNA, the CDR3 is TGTGCCAGCAGGGGACAGGCGGCCTATGGCTACACCTTC. This chain joins TRBV12-3 or TRBV12-4 and TRBJ1-2; 8 positions agree with TRBD1. This CDR3 has 13 amino acids. After removal of 6 bases from V and 4 bases from J, the junction contained 4 bases not matched to a gene.

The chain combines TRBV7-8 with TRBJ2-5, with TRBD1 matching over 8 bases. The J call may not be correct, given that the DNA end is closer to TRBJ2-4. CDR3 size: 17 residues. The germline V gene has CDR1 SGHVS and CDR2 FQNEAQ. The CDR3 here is CASSLGRGLSSENIQYF. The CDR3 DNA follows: TGTGCCAGCAGCTTGGGCAGGGGGCTAAGCAGCGAAAACATTCAGTACTTC.

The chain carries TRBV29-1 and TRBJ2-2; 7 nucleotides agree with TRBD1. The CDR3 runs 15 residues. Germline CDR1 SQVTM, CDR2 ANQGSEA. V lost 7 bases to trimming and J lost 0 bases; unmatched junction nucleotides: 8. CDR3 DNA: TGCAGCGCCGCCAAGGGACAGTCGAACACCGGGGAGCTGTTTTTT. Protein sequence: CSAAKGQSNTGELFF.

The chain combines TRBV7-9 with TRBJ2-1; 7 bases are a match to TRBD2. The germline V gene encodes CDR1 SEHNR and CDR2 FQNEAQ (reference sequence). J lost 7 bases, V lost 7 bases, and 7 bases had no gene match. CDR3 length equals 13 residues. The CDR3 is CASTRGMENEQFF. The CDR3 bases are TGTGCCAGCACGCGGGGGATGGAGAATGAGCAGTTCTTC.

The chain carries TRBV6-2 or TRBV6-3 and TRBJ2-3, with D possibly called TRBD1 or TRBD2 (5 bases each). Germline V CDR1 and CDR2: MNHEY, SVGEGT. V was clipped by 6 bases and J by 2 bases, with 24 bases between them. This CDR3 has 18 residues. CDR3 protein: CASRHNRGPGPDTDTQYF. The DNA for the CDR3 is TGTGCCAGCAGACACAACCGGGGACCGGGACCAGACACAGATACGCAGTATTTT.

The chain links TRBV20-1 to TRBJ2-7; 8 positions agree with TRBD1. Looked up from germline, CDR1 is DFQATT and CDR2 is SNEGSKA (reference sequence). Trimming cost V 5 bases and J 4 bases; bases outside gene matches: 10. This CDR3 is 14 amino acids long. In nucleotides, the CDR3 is TGCAGTGCTCTCCCCCCAGGGGGCGGTTACGAGCAGTACTTC. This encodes CSALPPGGGYEQYF.

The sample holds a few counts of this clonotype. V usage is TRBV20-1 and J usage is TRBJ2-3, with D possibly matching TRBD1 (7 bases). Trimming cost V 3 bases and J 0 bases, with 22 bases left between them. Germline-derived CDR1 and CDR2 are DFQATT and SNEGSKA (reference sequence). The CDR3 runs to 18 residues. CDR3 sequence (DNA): TGCAGTGCTAGCGGGGGACAGAGTATGATCGGTAGCACAGATACGCAGTATTTT. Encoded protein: CSASGGQSMIGSTDTQYF.

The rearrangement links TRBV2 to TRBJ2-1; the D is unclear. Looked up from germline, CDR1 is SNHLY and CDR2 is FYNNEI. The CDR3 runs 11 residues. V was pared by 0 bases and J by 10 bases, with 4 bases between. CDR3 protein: CASSEAWEQFF. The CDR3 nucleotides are TGTGCCAGCAGTGAAGCCTGGGAGCAGTTCTTC.

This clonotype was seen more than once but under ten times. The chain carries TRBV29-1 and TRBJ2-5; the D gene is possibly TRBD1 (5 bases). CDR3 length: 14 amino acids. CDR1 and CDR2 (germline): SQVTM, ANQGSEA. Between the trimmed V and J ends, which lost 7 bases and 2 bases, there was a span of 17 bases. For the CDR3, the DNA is TGCAGCGCCCAAATTGGGCAGGGTCAAGAGACCCAGTACTTC. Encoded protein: CSAQIGQGQETQYF.

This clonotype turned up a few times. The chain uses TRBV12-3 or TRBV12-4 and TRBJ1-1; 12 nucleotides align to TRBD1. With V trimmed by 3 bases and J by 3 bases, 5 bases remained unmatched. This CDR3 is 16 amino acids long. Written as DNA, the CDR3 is TGTGCCAGCAGTTTCACGGGGACAGGGGGCCACACTGAAGCTTTCTTT. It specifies CASSFTGTGGHTEAFF.

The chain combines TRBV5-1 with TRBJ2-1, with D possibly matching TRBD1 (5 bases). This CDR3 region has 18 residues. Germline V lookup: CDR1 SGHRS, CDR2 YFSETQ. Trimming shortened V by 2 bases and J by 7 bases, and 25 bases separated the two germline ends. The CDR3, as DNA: TGCGCCAGCAGCTTACTACCAGAATCGAACCCGACAGAAAATGAGCAGTTCTTC. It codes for CASSLLPESNPTENEQFF.

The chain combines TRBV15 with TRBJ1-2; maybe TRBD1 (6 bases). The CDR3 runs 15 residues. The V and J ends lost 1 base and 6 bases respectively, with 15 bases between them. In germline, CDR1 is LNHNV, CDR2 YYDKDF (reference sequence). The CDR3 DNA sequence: TGTGCCACCAGCAGAGGTCCGGGGGCAATCGATGGCTACACCTTC. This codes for CATSRGPGAIDGYTF.

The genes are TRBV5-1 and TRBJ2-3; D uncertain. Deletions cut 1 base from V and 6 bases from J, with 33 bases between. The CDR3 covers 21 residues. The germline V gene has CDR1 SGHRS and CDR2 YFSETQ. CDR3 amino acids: CASSLTPTAHGHIYLEDTQYF. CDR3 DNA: TGCGCCAGCAGCTTGACCCCTACTGCACACGGGCACATCTATTTAGAGGATACGCAGTATTTT. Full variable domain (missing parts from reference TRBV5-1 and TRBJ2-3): KAGVTQTPRYLIKTRGQQVTLSCSPISGHRSVSWYQQTPGQGLQFLFEYFSETQRNKGNFPGRFSGRQFSNSRSEMNVSTLELGDSALYLCASSLTPTAHGHIYLEDTQYFGPGTRLTVL.

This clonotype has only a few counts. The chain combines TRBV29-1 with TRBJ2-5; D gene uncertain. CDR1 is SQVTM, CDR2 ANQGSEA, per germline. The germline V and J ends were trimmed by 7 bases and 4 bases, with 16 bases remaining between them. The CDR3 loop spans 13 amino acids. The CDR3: CSGSQEWGETQYF. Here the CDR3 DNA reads TGCAGCGGGAGCCAGGAGTGGGGAGAGACCCAGTACTTC.